The 2 T cell receptor beta chains below come from one sample, sequenced in a study of a mutant IDH1 vaccine in newly diagnosed glioma. These TCRs are of unknown antigen specificity. Method: immunoSEQ multiplex PCR; TCRdb's copy keeps in-frame clones and lacks some. The profile shows tens of thousands of clones, roughly 80% of them singletons. Time point described: week 35, safety follow-up. Doses comprised 300 ug of mutant IDH1 20-mer peptide each, plus topical imiquimod. The material was PBMCs, obtained from a glioma patient whose treatment included an IDH1 peptide vaccine. The receptors shown here come from a woman aged 50 to 65 with glioma.

The CDR3 coding sequence is TGTGCCACCAGCACTCCGGGAACCAACACTGAAGCTTTCTTT. Its protein product is CATSTPGTNTEAFF. The chain carries TRBV15 and TRBJ1-1; no clear D gene. The length of the CDR3 is 14 residues. Germline V gene data show CDR1 as LNHNV and CDR2 as YYDKDF (reference sequence). V shed 4 bases and J shed 2 bases, with 11 bases lying between them.

The gene calls are TRBV4-1 and TRBJ1-5, with D tentatively TRBD1 (6 bases). The V end was cut by 0 bases, the J end by 6 bases, with 15 bases between. This CDR3 region has 16 residues. Germline CDR1 MGHRA, CDR2 YSYEKL. CDR3 sequence (DNA): TGCGCCAGCAGCCAAGATGGGACACCGTGGTCTCAGCCCCAGCATTTT. Protein product: CASSQDGTPWSQPQHF.